These 32 T cell receptor beta chains share one sample of origin, sequenced in a study of T cells after posttransplantation cyclophosphamide. Libraries were prepared by immunoSEQ multiplex PCR; TCRdb keeps only in-frame clonotypes and omits some of them. The table has some 61,000 clones, about 94% seen once. The material sequenced was PBMCs. These receptors were obtained from a woman in her twenties or thirties in good health and a related stem cell transplant donor.

The V and J genes are TRBV29-1 and TRBJ2-5, with TRBD1 matching over 7 bases. Germline lookup yields CDR1 SQVTM and CDR2 ANQGSEA. This CDR3 contains 12 residues. The junction had 6 bases not matched to a gene; V was cut back by 6 bases and J by 5 bases. CDR3 nucleotides: TGCAGCGTAGATGACAGGGAGGAGACCCAGTACTTC. The encoded protein is CSVDDREETQYF.

The CDR3 DNA reads as TGTGCCAGCAGTTTCACAGGGGGTAATGAAAAACTGTTTTTT. This encodes CASSFTGGNEKLFF. This chain links TRBV6-5 with TRBJ1-4; 8 bases fit TRBD1. This CDR3 comprises 14 residues. Trimming took 4 bases from V and 4 from J; bases not matched to a gene: 2. Germline CDR1 is MNHEY and CDR2 is SVGAGI.

This clone was recorded only once. The chain is built from TRBV6-6 and TRBJ2-5; no clear D. Between the trimmed V and J ends, which lost 2 bases and 5 bases, there was a span of 3 bases. Per the germline V gene, CDR1 is MNHNY and CDR2 is SVGAGI (reference sequence). CDR3 length equals 11 residues. CDR3 bases: TGTGCCAGCAGTTACGCGGAGACCCAGTACTTC. This gives the protein CASSYAETQYF.

The chain uses TRBV6-1 and TRBJ2-7; no definite D call. The germline V gene encodes CDR1 MNHNS and CDR2 SASEGT. CDR3 length: 14 amino acids. The germline V and J ends were trimmed by 10 bases and 0 bases, with 16 bases remaining between them. The CDR3 loop reads CATRSPWGSYEQYF. The CDR3 DNA sequence: TGTGCCACCCGGTCGCCCTGGGGCTCCTACGAGCAGTACTTC.

This clone was found a few times. This chain joins TRBV7-3 and TRBJ2-2; 7 nucleotides align to TRBD2. The V gene's germline CDR1 is SGHTA and CDR2 FQGTGA. V dropped 11 bases and J dropped 8; count of bases not matched to a gene: 11. The CDR3 consists of 13 residues. The CDR3 nucleotides read TGTGCCTCCTTTGTGAGCGGGGTGGGGGAGCTGTTTTTT. Residues: CASFVSGVGELFF.

The rearrangement links TRBV7-6 to TRBJ2-5, with TRBD1 identical over 7 bases. CDR1 and CDR2 (germline): SGHVS, FNYEAQ. The J segment lost 6 bases and the V segment lost 5 bases, leaving 9 bases of the junction unmatched. The CDR3 runs 14 residues. CDR3 sequence reads: CASSKGDSRKTQYF. DNA for the CDR3: TGTGCCAGCAGCAAAGGGGACAGCCGAAAGACCCAGTACTTC.

The rearrangement links TRBV30 to TRBJ1-2, with TRBD1 identical over 9 bases. CDR1 is GTSNPN and CDR2 is SVGIG in the germline V gene (reference sequence). Unmatched junction bases numbered 6, after V lost 1 base and J lost 6 bases. This CDR3 contains 14 residues. The CDR3 spells CAWSDEGQGDGYTF. The CDR3 DNA sequence: TGTGCCTGGAGTGACGAGGGACAGGGCGATGGCTACACCTTC.

The J gene is TRBJ1-5, the V gene TRBV12-5; TRBD1 might be the D (6 bases). The germline gives CDR1 LGHNT, CDR2 FRNRAP. CDR3 length: 23 amino acids. With 1 base removed from V and 5 bases from J, the gap between germline ends came to 36 bases. Here the CDR3 reads CASGLGPKEAKQGFGAADQPQHF. The CDR3 DNA reads TGTGCTAGTGGTTTGGGGCCTAAAGAGGCAAAACAGGGCTTCGGTGCGGCGGATCAGCCCCAGCATTTT.

The CDR3 sequence is CASSINRDTEAFF. CDR3 DNA sequence: TGTGCCAGCAGCATAAACAGGGACACTGAAGCTTTCTTT. This sequence joins TRBV7-8 and TRBJ1-1; TRBD1 is a possible D gene (6 bases). The V end was cut by 5 bases, the J end by 3 bases, with 10 bases between. The CDR3 loop spans 13 amino acids. CDR1 is SGHVS and CDR2 is FQNEAQ in the germline V gene.

This chain uses TRBV10-3 with TRBJ1-4, with D uncertain. Germline loops: CDR1 ENHRY, CDR2 SYGVKD. Trimming left V 7 bases short and J 5 bases short, with 11 bases between. The CDR3 has 13 residues. The CDR3: CAITRELNEKLFF. In nucleotides, the CDR3 is TGTGCCATCACCCGGGAACTCAATGAAAAACTGTTTTTT.

J is TRBJ1-3 and V is TRBV7-8; D not resolved. This CDR3 is built from 16 residues. The germline V gene encodes CDR1 SGHVS and CDR2 FQNEAQ. Deletions cut 0 bases from V and 5 bases from J, with 14 bases between. The CDR3: CASSLAPSGVRNTIYF. For the CDR3, the DNA is TGTGCCAGCAGCTTAGCGCCCTCCGGCGTGAGAAACACCATATATTTT.

The genes are TRBV4-1 and TRBJ2-3; no definite D call. The CDR3 has 16 residues. CDR1 is MGHRA and CDR2 is YSYEKL in the germline V gene. Trimming shortened V by 0 bases and J by 2 bases, and 12 bases separated the two germline ends. CDR3 in amino acids: CASSQEQVRVTDTQYF. The DNA for the CDR3 is TGCGCCAGCAGCCAAGAACAAGTTCGCGTCACAGATACGCAGTATTTT.

The chain combines TRBV6-1 with TRBJ2-2; TRBD1 agrees at 9 bases. CDR3 length: 15 amino acids. The V gene end was trimmed by 6 bases and the J gene end by 5 bases; junction bases not matched to a gene: 7. Looked up from germline, CDR1 is MNHNS and CDR2 is SASEGT. Written as DNA, the CDR3 is TGTGCCAGCAGAACAGGACAGGGGACGACCGGGGAGCTGTTTTTT. This encodes CASRTGQGTTGELFF.

This clone was seen just once. The CDR3 spells CASDGPGLVTDTQYF. The CDR3 nucleotides are TGTGCCAGCGACGGGCCGGGACTAGTAACAGATACGCAGTATTTT. V and J are TRBV7-2 and TRBJ2-3; TRBD2 aligns across 8 bases. CDR1 and CDR2 from the germline V gene are SGHTA and FQGNSA. V was pared by 8 bases and J by 3 bases, with 10 bases of the junction left unmatched. This CDR3 contains 15 residues.

CDR3: CASSAGGTGEEKLFF. Written as DNA, the CDR3 is TGTGCCAGCAGCGCGGGGGGGACAGGGGAAGAAAAACTGTTTTTT. V is TRBV9 and J is TRBJ1-4; 10 nucleotides align to TRBD1. V dropped 3 bases and J dropped 8; count of bases not matched to a gene: 7. In germline, CDR1 is SGDLS, CDR2 YYNGEE. There are 15 residues in the CDR3.

This rearrangement joins TRBV14 to TRBJ1-3, with TRBD1 matching over 9 bases. The CDR3 sequence is 17 residues long. Germline V CDR1 and CDR2: SGHDN, FVKESK. V dropped 1 base and J dropped 0; count of bases not matched to a gene: 4. CDR3 sequence: CASSQGDRGSSGNTIYF. In DNA form, the CDR3 reads TGTGCCAGCAGCCAAGGCGACAGGGGGAGCTCTGGAAACACCATATATTTT.

This clone turned up a few times. The chain links TRBV18 to TRBJ1-2; D is unresolved. The V end lost 2 bases, the J end lost 6 bases, and 16 bases lay between the germline ends. From germline, CDR1 is KGHSH and CDR2 LQKENI. CDR3 length: 15 amino acids. The CDR3 nucleotides are TGTGCCAGCTCACCATTCGTGCAGTCGGGAAATGGCTACACCTTC. Translated: CASSPFVQSGNGYTF.

The rearrangement links TRBV5-1 to TRBJ2-2; TRBD2 is a possible D gene (5 bases). Germline V gives CDR1 SGHRS, CDR2 YFSETQ. With 1 base removed from V and 6 bases from J, the gap between germline ends came to 13 bases. CDR3 length: 15 residues. This CDR3 is CASSLPISGSGELFF. The CDR3 DNA reads TGCGCCAGCAGCTTGCCAATCTCGGGGTCCGGGGAGCTGTTTTTT.

The chain carries TRBV7-2 and TRBJ2-2; a weak D match, TRBD2 (6 bases). V lost 1 base and J 9 bases, leaving 15 bases between the germline ends. The CDR3 totals 15 residues. Per the germline V gene, CDR1 is SGHTA and CDR2 is FQGNSA. The chain's CDR3 is CASSLDGGGGRELFF. The CDR3 DNA is TGTGCCAGCAGCTTAGACGGGGGTGGAGGCCGGGAGCTGTTTTTT.

This clone appeared a single time. The chain recombines TRBV7-2 with TRBJ1-2, with D perhaps matching TRBD1 (6 bases). V was shortened by 5 bases and J by 6 bases, with 22 bases between the two germline ends. Per germline, CDR1 SGHTA and CDR2 FQGNSA. The CDR3 length is 16 residues. This CDR3 is CASSPSGGHQGDGYTF. The CDR3 nucleotides read TGTGCCAGCAGCCCGTCGGGGGGCCATCAAGGGGATGGCTACACCTTC.

This clone has just one count. This rearrangement joins TRBV5-1 to TRBJ2-5; no definite D call. This CDR3 is built from 14 residues. The germline CDR1 and CDR2 sequences are SGHRS and YFSETQ. Between the trimmed V and J ends, which lost 0 bases and 1 base, there was a span of 7 bases. CDR3 amino acids: CASSLGYSQETQYF. For the CDR3, the DNA is TGCGCCAGCAGCTTGGGGTATTCCCAAGAGACCCAGTACTTC.

This chain connects TRBV19 to TRBJ1-5; maybe TRBD1 (6 bases). The CDR3 has 12 amino acids. Per the germline V gene, CDR1 is LNHDA and CDR2 is SQIVND (reference sequence). The V end was cut by 8 bases, the J end by 7 bases, with 12 bases between. Here the CDR3 DNA reads TGTGCCAGTTGGGGGCCGGCGCAGCCCCAGCATTTT. This encodes CASWGPAQPQHF.

V and J are TRBV5-4 and TRBJ2-7; D is possibly TRBD2 (6 bases). V was cut by 1 base and J by 5 bases, with 13 bases left in between. This CDR3 has 14 amino acids. CDR1 SGHNT and CDR2 YYREEE come from the germline V gene (reference sequence). The chain's CDR3 is CASSLMGRSDEQYF. The CDR3 DNA is TGTGCCAGCAGCTTGATGGGGAGGAGCGACGAGCAGTACTTC.

The J gene is TRBJ2-7, the V gene TRBV7-2; D remains ambiguous. The ends were cut back, 1 base at V and 6 bases at J, with 10 bases in the middle. The CDR3 is made up of 13 amino acids. Germline V gives CDR1 SGHTA, CDR2 FQGNSA. This CDR3 is CASSLVSALEQYF. The CDR3 region has the DNA TGTGCCAGCAGCTTAGTGTCTGCGCTCGAGCAGTACTTC.

J is TRBJ2-7 and V is TRBV4-2, with D perhaps matching TRBD2 (5 bases). Trimming removed 0 bases at V and 5 bases at J, with 8 bases between. The CDR3 consists of 13 residues. Germline-derived CDR1 and CDR2 are LGHNA and YNFKEQ. The CDR3 DNA follows: TGTGCCAGCAGCCAAGATTACGGGAACGAGCAGTACTTC. Translated, it gives CASSQDYGNEQYF.

This clone was picked up one time. This specimen includes other DNA sequences encoding the same CDR3. J is TRBJ2-5 and V is TRBV5-1, with 15 nucleotides matching TRBD2. Germline V gene data show CDR1 as SGHRS and CDR2 as YFSETQ. CDR3 length: 16 amino acids. The V segment lost 4 bases and the J segment 4 bases; nucleotides outside the gene matches: 5. The CDR3 loop is CASSPRTSGGGETQYF. The CDR3 DNA follows: TGCGCCAGCAGCCCGAGGACTAGCGGGGGGGGAGAGACCCAGTACTTC.

This chain joins TRBV5-4 and TRBJ2-3, with 13 bases matching TRBD2. The CDR3 has 17 amino acids. CDR1 is SGHNT, CDR2 YYREEE, per germline (reference sequence). J gave up 3 bases and V 0 bases, and 4 bases lay outside the gene matches. The CDR3 nucleotides are TGTGCCAGCAGCTTGGAGCCACTAGCGGGGGGGACAGATACGCAGTATTTT. Its translation: CASSLEPLAGGTDTQYF.

The gene calls are TRBV7-2 and TRBJ1-1, with D hard to call. From germline, CDR1 is SGHTA and CDR2 FQGNSA. The CDR3 sequence is 15 residues long. Between the trimmed V and J ends, which lost 1 base and 0 bases, there was a span of 9 bases. The CDR3 DNA sequence: TGTGCCAGCAGCTTAGGATCGGGCCTGAACACTGAAGCTTTCTTT. Protein: CASSLGSGLNTEAFF.

This chain links TRBV11-1 with TRBJ1-1; D unclear. Germline V gene sequence: CDR1 SGHAT, CDR2 FQDESV (reference sequence). The CDR3 is 13 residues long. V lost 1 base and J 7 bases, leaving 10 bases between the germline ends. The CDR3, as DNA: TGTGCCAGCAGCTTAGAAAGGCGTGGTGAAGCTTTCTTT. Its protein is CASSLERRGEAFF.

The chain has TRBV6-6 and TRBJ2-1; 8 positions match TRBD2. With V trimmed by 5 bases and J by 5 bases, 5 bases remained unmatched. CDR3 length: 14 amino acids. Germline V lookup: CDR1 MNHNY, CDR2 SVGAGI (reference sequence). The CDR3 is CASSLSGVNNEQFF. Written as DNA, the CDR3 is TGTGCCAGCAGTCTTAGCGGGGTTAACAATGAGCAGTTCTTC.

The chain uses TRBV11-2 and TRBJ2-5; 10 bases align to TRBD2. With 6 bases clipped from V and 4 bases from J, the junction kept 8 bases outside the gene matches. Germline V gene data show CDR1 as SGHAT and CDR2 as FQNNGV. The CDR3 contains 15 residues. CDR3 nucleotide sequence: TGTGCCAGCAGGGCTAGCGGGGGACTCCGAGAGACCCAGTACTTC. This sequence encodes CASRASGGLRETQYF.

The chain carries TRBV9 and TRBJ2-2, with D possibly matching TRBD2 (5 bases). The CDR3 sequence is 14 residues long. V lost 0 bases and J 3 bases, leaving 6 bases between the germline ends. Per the germline V gene, CDR1 is SGDLS and CDR2 is YYNGEE. CDR3: CASSVAGDTGELFF. The CDR3 DNA sequence: TGTGCCAGCAGCGTAGCCGGGGACACCGGGGAGCTGTTTTTT.